The 14 T cell receptor beta chains below all came from one sample that was sequenced in a study of T cell changes during pregnancy in multiple sclerosis. The protocol was immunoSEQ multiplex PCR, while the TCRdb copy is restricted to in-frame clones and leaves out a portion. The table shows roughly 57,000 clones, with 92% occurring only once. The sequenced sample was CD4+ T cells from peripheral blood mononuclear cells, obtained after pregnancy. These receptors all stem from a female donor with multiple sclerosis, enrolled in a pregnancy study.

The genes are TRBV6-5 and TRBJ2-1, with a possible D match to TRBD2 (5 bases). V was trimmed by 5 bases and J by 6 bases, leaving 17 bases between them. The CDR3 has 15 amino acids. Germline CDR1 MNHEY, CDR2 SVGAGI. In nucleotides, the CDR3 is TGTGCCAGCAGTACAACCTGGGGAGAACTCAATGAGCAGTTCTTC. It is translated as CASSTTWGELNEQFF.

CDR3 nucleotide sequence: TGTGCCAGCAGTTACGAAGGGCAGGGAACTTTCTTT. Encoded protein: CASSYEGQGTFF. The chain recombines TRBV6-5 with TRBJ1-1; weak D call: TRBD1 (5 bases). V lost 2 bases to trimming and J lost 12 bases, with 13 bases between them. The CDR3 loop spans 12 amino acids. Germline V CDR1 and CDR2: MNHEY, SVGAGI.

V usage is TRBV19 and J usage is TRBJ1-1; 9 nucleotides match TRBD1. The V gene end was trimmed by 5 bases and the J gene end by 4 bases; junction bases not matched to a gene: 5. Per germline, CDR1 LNHDA and CDR2 SQIVND (reference sequence). The CDR3 has 14 amino acids. The CDR3 nucleotides are TGTGCCAGTAGTCGACAGGGGGGGATCACTGAAGCTTTCTTT. Residues: CASSRQGGITEAFF.

The CDR3 here is CASSPRASGETQYF. In nucleotides, the CDR3 is TGTGCCAGCTCACCACGTGCTAGCGGGGAGACCCAGTACTTC. V is TRBV18 and J is TRBJ2-5; 8 bases are shared with TRBD2. Germline values: CDR1 KGHSH, CDR2 LQKENI. J was trimmed by 5 bases and V by 1 base; bases with no gene match: 3. The CDR3 runs to 14 residues. Complete variable domain (other parts from reference TRBV18 and TRBJ2-5): NAGVMQNPRHLVRRRGQEARLRCSPMKGHSHVYWYRQLPEEGLKFMVYLQKENIIDESGMPKERFSAEFPKEGPSILRIQQVVRGDSAAYFCASSPRASGETQYFGPGTRLLVL.

The V call is TRBV6-1, the J call TRBJ2-3; 8 bases agree with TRBD2. Germline trimming cut 4 bases from V and 0 bases from J; bases unmatched to any gene: 9. The CDR3 is made up of 17 amino acids. In germline, CDR1 is MNHNS, CDR2 SASEGT. In nucleotides, the CDR3 is TGTGCCAGCAGTGGAGAGGCGGGGGGCACTAGCACAGATACGCAGTATTTT. Translation: CASSGEAGGTSTDTQYF.

The chain couples TRBV4-3 to TRBJ1-5, with 7 bases matching TRBD1. The ends lost 1 base at V and 7 bases at J; junction bases unmatched: 7. The CDR3 consists of 15 residues. Germline-derived CDR1 and CDR2 are LGHNA and YSLEER. The CDR3 region is CASSQARGGLQPQHF. The CDR3 nucleotides read TGCGCCAGCAGCCAAGCGCGAGGGGGCTTACAGCCCCAGCATTTT.

V and J are TRBV5-4 and TRBJ1-4, with TRBD1 identical over 12 bases. Germline V gene sequence: CDR1 SGHNT, CDR2 YYREEE (reference sequence). This CDR3 is built from 15 residues. Germline trimming cut 0 bases from V and 12 bases from J; bases unmatched to any gene: 6. The DNA for the CDR3 is TGTGCCAGCAGCTTGGGGGGACAGGGGGCCCGGGAACTGTTTTTT. This gives the protein CASSLGGQGARELFF.

The CDR3 region is CASSLMRDTEAFF. The CDR3 coding sequence is TGTGCCAGCAGCTTAATGAGGGACACTGAAGCTTTCTTT. The chain is built from TRBV7-2 and TRBJ1-1; no firm D call. Trimming took off 2 bases at V and 3 bases at J, with 7 bases between the two ends. Germline V gene lookup returns CDR1 SGHTA and CDR2 FQGNSA. The CDR3 contains 13 residues.

The CDR3, as DNA: TGTGCCAGCAGTCCAGGGGGACTCAATAATTCACCCCTCCACTTT. Translation: CASSPGGLNNSPLHF. The J gene is TRBJ1-6, the V gene TRBV2, with TRBD1 matching over 7 bases. The V and J ends lost 5 bases and 5 bases, in that order; junction bases with no gene match: 6. Germline CDR1 SNHLY, CDR2 FYNNEI. The CDR3 extends over 15 amino acids.

This chain joins TRBV6-1 and TRBJ2-7, with 12 bases fitting TRBD2. Trimming took 4 bases from V and 2 from J; bases not matched to a gene: 6. The CDR3 covers 16 residues. Looked up from germline, CDR1 is MNHNS and CDR2 is SASEGT. CDR3 DNA: TGTGCCAGCAGTGGACTAGCGGGGGTCGGGACCTACGAGCAGTACTTC. Encoded protein: CASSGLAGVGTYEQYF.

V gene TRBV29-1 combines with J gene TRBJ2-7, with 7 bases fitting TRBD1. CDR1 is SQVTM, CDR2 ANQGSEA, per germline. Trimming took 6 bases from V and 5 from J; bases not matched to a gene: 7. This CDR3 comprises 12 residues. CDR3 DNA sequence: TGCAGCGTAGTCAGGGGGATAAACGAGCAGTACTTC. This sequence encodes CSVVRGINEQYF.

The rearrangement uses TRBV6-1 and TRBJ2-3; 9 bases are shared with TRBD1. Germline CDR1 and CDR2: MNHNS and SASEGT. This CDR3 region has 19 residues. J was trimmed by 0 bases and V by 8 bases; bases with no gene match: 18. Here the CDR3 DNA reads TGTGCCAGCCGTGCCACACAGGGGGCGCCGGGTTCTAGCACAGATACGCAGTATTTT. This encodes CASRATQGAPGSSTDTQYF.

V and J are TRBV15 and TRBJ1-3, with a tentative D call TRBD1 (5 bases). Trimming removed 0 bases at V and 2 bases at J, with 8 bases between. Per germline, CDR1 LNHNV and CDR2 YYDKDF (reference sequence). This CDR3 has 15 amino acids. The CDR3 region has the DNA TGTGCCACCAGCAGAGATGGACAAACTGGAAACACCATATATTTT. Translating gives CATSRDGQTGNTIYF.

V gene TRBV11-3 combines with J gene TRBJ2-3; D gene unclear. Germline lookup yields CDR1 SGHNT and CDR2 YENEEA. V was pared by 1 base and J by 2 bases, with 7 bases between. This CDR3 is 14 amino acids long. The CDR3 is CASSLVADTDTQYF. DNA of the CDR3: TGTGCCAGCAGCTTAGTAGCCGACACAGATACGCAGTATTTT.